Reported below is one T cell receptor (beta chain). The sample originates from a study of response to subunit inactivated influenza vaccine. TCRdb reprocessed the RT-PCR reads with MiXCR, giving one entry per CDR3 protein. The sample records about 540,000 distinct CDR3 sequences, around a quarter being singletons. Germline assignment: CDR1 SNHLY and CDR2 FYNNEI. Trimming left V 7 bases short and J 6 bases short, with 19 bases between. The CDR3 has 16 residues. A further study also used this sample, focusing on T cells expressing NK-cell markers. Per that study: The authors made TCR beta cDNA libraries by 5'RACE template switching. This switching added a universal primer site and UMIs. Expanded clones of NKG2C+ T cells had an unclear HCMV specificity.

V gene TRBV2 combines with J gene TRBJ1-6, with D perhaps matching TRBD1 (5 bases). The source is a man between 50 and 59 years old who received an inactivated influenza vaccine. Specimen: CD4+ T cells sorted from PBMCs, collected about 13 days after vaccination. Here the CDR3 DNA reads TGTGCCAGCACCCCTCAAGTGGGGACCCGTAATTCACCCCTCCACTTT. It encodes CASTPQVGTRNSPLHF.